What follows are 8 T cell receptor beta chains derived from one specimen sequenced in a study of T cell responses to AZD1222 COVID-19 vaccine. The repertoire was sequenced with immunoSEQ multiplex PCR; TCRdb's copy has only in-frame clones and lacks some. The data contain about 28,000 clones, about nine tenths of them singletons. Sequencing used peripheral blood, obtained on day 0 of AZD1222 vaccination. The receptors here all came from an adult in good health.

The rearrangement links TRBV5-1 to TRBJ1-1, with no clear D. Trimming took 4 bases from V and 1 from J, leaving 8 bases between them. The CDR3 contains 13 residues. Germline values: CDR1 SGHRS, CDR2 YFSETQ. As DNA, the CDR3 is TGCGCCAGCAGCCCCTCACAGAACACTGAAGCTTTCTTT. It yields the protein CASSPSQNTEAFF.

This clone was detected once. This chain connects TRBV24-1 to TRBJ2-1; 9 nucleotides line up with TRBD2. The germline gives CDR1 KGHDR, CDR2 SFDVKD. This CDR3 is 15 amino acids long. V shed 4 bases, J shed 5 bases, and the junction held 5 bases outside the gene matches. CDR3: CATSDGTSTHNEQFF. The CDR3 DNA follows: TGTGCCACCAGTGACGGGACTAGCACCCACAATGAGCAGTTCTTC.

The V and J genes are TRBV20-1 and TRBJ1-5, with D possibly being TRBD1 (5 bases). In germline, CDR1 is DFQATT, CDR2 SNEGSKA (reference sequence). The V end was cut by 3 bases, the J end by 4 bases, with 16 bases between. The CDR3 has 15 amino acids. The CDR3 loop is CSASLPGLLNQPQHF. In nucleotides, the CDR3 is TGCAGTGCTAGTCTACCGGGACTACTAAATCAGCCCCAGCATTTT.

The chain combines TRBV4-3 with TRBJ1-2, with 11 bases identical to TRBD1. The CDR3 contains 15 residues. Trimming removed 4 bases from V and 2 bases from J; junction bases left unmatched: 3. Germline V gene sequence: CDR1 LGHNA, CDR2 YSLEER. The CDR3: CASSRGTGGNYGYTF. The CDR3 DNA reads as TGCGCCAGCAGCCGAGGGACAGGGGGAAACTATGGCTACACCTTC.

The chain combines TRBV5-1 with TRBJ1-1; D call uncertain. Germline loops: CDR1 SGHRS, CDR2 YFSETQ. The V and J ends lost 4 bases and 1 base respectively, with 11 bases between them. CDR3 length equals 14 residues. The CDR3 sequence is CASSLYAENTEAFF. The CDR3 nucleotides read TGCGCCAGCAGCCTGTATGCGGAGAACACTGAAGCTTTCTTT.

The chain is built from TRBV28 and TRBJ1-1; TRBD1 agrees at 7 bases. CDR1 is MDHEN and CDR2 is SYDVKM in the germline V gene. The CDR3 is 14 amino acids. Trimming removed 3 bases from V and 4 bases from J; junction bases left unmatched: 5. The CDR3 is CASSLGRGSTEAFF. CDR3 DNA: TGTGCCAGCAGTTTGGGCAGGGGGTCCACTGAAGCTTTCTTT.

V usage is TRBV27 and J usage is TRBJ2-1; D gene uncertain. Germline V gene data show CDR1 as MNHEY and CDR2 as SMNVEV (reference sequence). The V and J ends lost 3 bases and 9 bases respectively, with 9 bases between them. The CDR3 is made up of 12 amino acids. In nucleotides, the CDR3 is TGTGCCAGCAGTTTTGCTTTGGGTGAGCAGTTCTTC. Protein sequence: CASSFALGEQFF.

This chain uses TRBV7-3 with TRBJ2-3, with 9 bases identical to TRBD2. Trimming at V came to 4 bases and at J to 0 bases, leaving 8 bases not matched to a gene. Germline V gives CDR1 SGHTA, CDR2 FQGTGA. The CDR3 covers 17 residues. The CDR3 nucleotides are TGTGCCAGCAGCTCGCACCGACTAGCGGTTAGCACAGATACGCAGTATTTT. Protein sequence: CASSSHRLAVSTDTQYF.